The T cell receptor (beta chain) under discussion was sequenced for a study of CD8+CD57+ T cells in acquired aplastic anemia (dated by TCRdb to the late 2010s). General notes on the study: Extracted DNA from sorted CD4+ and CD8+ cells averaged around 3.3 ug, ranging from roughly 0.19 to 27.4 ug. CD8+CD57+ expansion was defined as frequency above the mean frequency observed in healthy subjects. What the work shows at the level of the full study, not this receptor alone: Between patients and healthy controls, no significant difference in CD8+ Simpson's diversity was found (P=0.060). Roughly 30 CD8+ CDR3 sequences were found to be shared between patients and controls, but these sequences appeared to be highly expressed in patients and within the immunodominant clones of the patients.

Its CDR3 holds 13 amino acids, cysteine through phenylalanine. The sequence is cut down to CDR3 DNA, 39 bases in frame from base 1. Trimming takes 3 bases from V and 4 bases from J, and the germline ends sit 9 bases apart. CDR1 and CDR2 are read off the germline V gene as SGHTA and FQGNSA. Expansion of CD8+CD57+ cells had been shown by flow cytometry in the patients chosen for sequencing. Every patient had severe acquired aplastic anemia, diagnosed using the International Study of Aplastic Anemia and Agranulocytosis and Camitta criteria. No patient had received any therapy when blood was sampled. In this study, sorted CD4+ and CD8+ T cells from the blood of healthy subjects and of severe aplastic anemia patients had their TCR repertoires deep-sequenced. Patients were enrolled under clinicaltrials.gov protocols 00001620, 01623167, 00001397, 00071045, 00081523 and 00961064 in the USA. Ficoll-Paque density gradient centrifugation was used to isolate peripheral blood mononuclear cells. Before DNA extraction, CD4+ and CD8+ T cells were sorted with FACS or magnetic beads.

Genomic DNA was used as template for profiling of TCR beta VDJ combinations and CDR3 sequences. An Illumina HiSeq 2000 was the platform used for TCR repertoire sequencing. Under the source paper's analysis protocol: Repertoire assessment relied on Simpson's diversity index, CDR3 size and DJ length profiles, and TRBV/TRBJ rearrangement plots. The immunodominant clone was defined as the most abundant DNA sequence in deep sequencing data. CDR3 amino acid sequences were checked for sharing between subjects and were compared against published repertoires and the VDJdb database. In TCRdb, the public reads were trimmed at Q25 with fastp and aligned with MiXCR, with productive beta chains retained. Rows matching on CDR3 protein sequence are summarized as one entry with the most common DNA and genes. TCRdb's processing, not the authors', yielded these V and J calls. Recorded for this sample are about 75,000 distinct CDR3 sequences; around 70% of them occurred a single time. The biggest ten clones account for about 82% of the sample.

On this clonotype itself: Its antigen is not yet known. Per-base qualities were not stored, and no clone one base away is much larger.

The TCR was taken from a human donor with aplastic anemia. The specimen was sorted CD4+, CD8+, or CD8+CD57+ T cells (not recorded which) from PBMCs. The sequence links TRBV7-2 to TRBJ1-2; TRBD1 is a weak D gene call, 6 bases matching. The CDR3 loop reads CASSLGRGYGYTF. The nucleotide sequence reads TGTGCCAGCAGCTTGGGCAGGGGCTATGGCTACACCTTC. Extended through the reference TRBV7-2 and TRBJ1-2 proteins, this CDR3 yields the full variable domain: GAGVSQSPSNKVTEKGKDVELRCDPISGHTALYWYRQSLGQGLEFLIYFQGNSAPDKSGLPSDRFSAERTGGSVSTLTIQRTQQEDSAVYLCASSLGRGYGYTFGSGTRLTVV.